This record covers a single T cell receptor beta chain. The antigen is not known. The data originate from a study of T-cell memory formation after mild COVID-19. Study-wide background: Each donor largely had its own TCR clusters.

TCRalpha and TCRbeta libraries used 5'RACE with constant-segment primers and UMIs. TCRdb re-analysed the 5' RACE reads in MiXCR, keeping a single row per CDR3 protein. The sample lists fewer than 150,000 distinct CDR3 sequences; around 6.3% were seen once. Study observations and caveats: Clonal second-wave expansions that peaked on day 37 had unconfirmed SARS-CoV-2 specificity. Clones that contracted from day 15 to 85 had balanced CD4/CD8; later expanders were CD4+ biased.

The CDR3 consists of 15 residues. The ends lost 5 bases at V and 2 bases at J; junction bases unmatched: 7. Per germline, CDR1 SGHKS and CDR2 YYEKEE (reference sequence). The sample comprised PBMCs or a T cell subset sorted from them (not recorded which). The source is an adult woman who had mild COVID-19 (a few samples of this study predate the infection). Cell type and time point are not known. This rearrangement joins TRBV5-5 to TRBJ2-1; TRBD2 matches at 7 bases. The DNA for the CDR3 is TGTGCCAGCAGTTTCGGGACTACAACCTACAATGAGCAGTTCTTC. It specifies CASSFGTTTYNEQFF. The whole variable domain, filled in from reference TRBV5-5 and TRBJ2-1, reads DAGVTQSPTHLIKTRGQQVTLRCSPISGHKSVSWYQQVLGQGPQFIFQYYEKEERGRGNFPDRFSARQFPNYSSELNVNALLLGDSALYLCASSFGTTTYNEQFFGPGTRLTVL.